This T cell receptor (beta chain) came from a study of T cell repertoires in cytomegalovirus infection. The germline V gene has CDR1 MNHEY and CDR2 SVGEGT. Trimming removed 6 bases from V and 7 bases from J; junction bases left unmatched: 10. The CDR3 extends over 15 amino acids. TCRdb processed the reads anew with MiXCR; each CDR3 protein has one entry. The sample has about 140,000 distinct CDR3 sequences; under 8.5% are singletons. The receptor's source is a human donor in good health (CMV status not recorded). Some clones in this sample may be carry-over from other donors' samples. The material sequenced was PBMCs. The chain joins TRBV6-2 or TRBV6-3 to TRBJ2-2, with 8 bases aligning to TRBD1. The CDR3 DNA reads as TGTGCCAGCAGGATAGGGCAGGGGGCCGGCGGGGAGCTGTTTTTT. As protein: CASRIGQGAGGELFF.